This T cell receptor (beta chain) was sequenced for a study of cytotoxic CD8 clonotypes in ibrutinib-treated CLL. V lost 5 bases and J 4 bases, leaving 15 bases between the germline ends. CDR1 and CDR2 from the germline V gene are MNHEY and SVGAGI. This CDR3 has 15 residues. Generated by immunoSEQ multiplex PCR, the TCRdb table keeps only in-frame clones and is missing some. The table shows around 200,000 clones, with nearly 80% occurring only once. This TCR was sampled from a human donor with chronic lymphocytic leukemia. The chain employs TRBV6-5 and TRBJ1-5; D not certain. The sample in question was PBMCs, obtained after 12 months of ibrutinib treatment. CDR3 region: CASSPILGSNQPQHF. The DNA of the CDR3 is TGTGCCAGCAGTCCTATACTGGGGTCTAATCAGCCCCAGCATTTT.